This entry is about one T cell receptor (beta chain). Its specificity is unknown. The read gets to within 3 residues of the CDR3 end, and the germline J gene fills in the rest. This entry belongs to a study of T cells in women clearing cervical HPV infection. About the research overall: Women with histologically confirmed HPV16-related CIN3 or worse, 2 with invasive cancer, served as cases. Control women cleared a single incident HPV16 infection within 12 months. Regarding the study as a whole: Cases and controls were distinguished at AUC about 0.8 by richness and V genes.

Germline V gene lookup returns CDR1 SGHDN and CDR2 FVKESK. The V gene end was trimmed by 2 bases and the J gene end by 4 bases; junction bases not matched to a gene: 2. The CDR3 extends over 14 amino acids. Repertoires were generated with immunoSEQ multiplex PCR, while TCRdb's copy carries only in-frame clones and drops some. The sample features over 15,000 clones, with roughly a sixth in its top ten. This sequence originates from a woman aged 18 to 75 with a cervical HPV16 infection that either progressed to CIN3+ or cleared (not recorded which). The rearrangement links TRBV14 to TRBJ2-7; 10 bases line up with TRBD1. Sequenced input: blood buffy coat. CDR3 DNA (partial): TGTGCCAGCAGCCAACCGGGACAGGGGTACGAG. Translation gives CASSQPGQGYE. The CDR3 reads in full as CASSQPGQGYEQYF.